Each of the 8 T cell receptor beta chains below was sequenced from the same sample in a study of cytomegalovirus exposure and HLA in healthy donors. The PCR employed 60 Vbeta primers together with 13 Jbeta primers. Clones were sequenced by immunoSEQ multiplex PCR, and TCRdb holds only the in-frame ones, with some missing. The sample carries some 70,000 clones, approximately 70% recorded once. Sequencing was performed on PBMCs. The receptors were sampled from a male donor in good health and CMV-seropositive.

The rearrangement joins TRBV19 to TRBJ1-5, with 11 bases matching TRBD1. Per the germline V gene, CDR1 is LNHDA and CDR2 is SQIVND (reference sequence). The CDR3 is 18 amino acids. Trimming removed 3 bases from V and 0 bases from J; junction bases left unmatched: 7. CDR3 amino acids: CASSIPTGTGGSNQPQHF. The CDR3 region has the DNA TGTGCCAGTAGTATCCCCACCGGGACAGGGGGTAGCAATCAGCCCCAGCATTTT.

The chain carries TRBV19 and TRBJ1-1; the D is unclear. The V and J ends lost 5 bases and 4 bases respectively, with 14 bases between them. Germline CDR1 and CDR2: LNHDA and SQIVND (reference sequence). The CDR3 length is 14 residues. DNA for the CDR3: TGTGCCAGTAGTTTGTATTTAGAGGGCACTGAAGCTTTCTTT. This encodes CASSLYLEGTEAFF.

This clone appeared a few times. This chain links TRBV5-4 with TRBJ1-3; TRBD1 is a possible D gene (5 bases). The germline V and J ends were trimmed by 2 bases and 4 bases, with 13 bases remaining between them. Germline V gene data show CDR1 as SGHNT and CDR2 as YYREEE (reference sequence). The CDR3 covers 15 residues. CDR3 coding DNA: TGTGCCAGCAGCTTCGGGGGAGGGGTAGGAAACACCATATATTTT. The encoded protein is CASSFGGGVGNTIYF. The complete variable domain, with remaining parts taken from reference TRBV5-4 and TRBJ1-3, reads ETGVTQSPTHLIKTRGQQVTLRCSSQSGHNTVSWYQQALGQGPQFIFQYYREEENGRGNFPPRFSGLQFPNYSSELNVNALELDDSALYLCASSFGGGVGNTIYFGEGSWLTVV.

J is TRBJ1-2 and V is TRBV20-1; TRBD1 agrees at 7 bases. Looked up from germline, CDR1 is DFQATT and CDR2 is SNEGSKA (reference sequence). This CDR3 is 11 amino acids long. The V segment lost 6 bases and the J segment 5 bases; nucleotides outside the gene matches: 3. This chain's CDR3 is CSAAGGYGYTF. The CDR3 DNA follows: TGCAGTGCCGCAGGGGGATATGGCTACACCTTC.

This chain joins TRBV18 and TRBJ1-1; D gene uncertain. Per germline, CDR1 KGHSH and CDR2 LQKENI. V was cut by 2 bases and J by 1 base, with 8 bases left in between. The length of the CDR3 is 14 residues. As DNA, the CDR3 is TGTGCCAGCTCACCAGTCAGATCGAACACTGAAGCTTTCTTT. Translated, it gives CASSPVRSNTEAFF.

The sample holds one count of this clone. This chain joins TRBV10-3 and TRBJ1-3; the D is unclear. CDR3 length: 15 residues. The ends were cut back, 3 bases at V and 0 bases at J, with 9 bases in the middle. Germline V CDR1 and CDR2: ENHRY, SYGVKD. The DNA of the CDR3 is TGTGCCATCAGTGACAGTTTTATCTCTGGAAACACCATATATTTT. It encodes CAISDSFISGNTIYF.

The chain recombines TRBV6-6 with TRBJ1-6; a possible D gene is TRBD1 (5 bases). Germline V gene data show CDR1 as MNHNY and CDR2 as SVGAGI (reference sequence). The CDR3 spans 15 residues. V lost 2 bases and J lost 7, with 12 bases in between. CDR3 bases: TGTGCCAGCAGTTACGGACAAGGCCAAAATTCACCCCTCCACTTT. It translates to CASSYGQGQNSPLHF.

The sample holds a few counts of this clone. The chain combines TRBV9 with TRBJ2-5, with D tentatively TRBD1 (5 bases). Between the trimmed V and J ends, which lost 0 bases and 2 bases, there was a span of 8 bases. CDR3 size: 14 residues. The germline gives CDR1 SGDLS, CDR2 YYNGEE. DNA for the CDR3: TGTGCCAGCAGCGTAGCAGGGTCTCAAGAGACCCAGTACTTC. Translating it yields CASSVAGSQETQYF.